This T cell receptor beta chain came from a study of cytomegalovirus exposure and HLA in healthy donors. Study-wide context: An earlier analysis found 117 million unique TCR beta sequences from around 180 million T cells. The study's early data release held some 85 million unique TCRs from HLA-typed donors.

The PCR used 60 Vbeta and 13 Jbeta primers. Only in-frame clones appear in the TCRdb table, and some are missing; sequencing was by immunoSEQ multiplex PCR. The table has 90,000 to 150,000 clones, 70% to 80% seen once; the top ten hold approximately 1.9%. Germline V gene lookup returns CDR1 SGDLS and CDR2 YYNGEE. The CDR3 covers 12 residues. V gave up 2 bases and J gave up 5 bases, with 4 bases separating them. The chain recombines TRBV9 with TRBJ2-2, with unresolved D. The receptor was derived from a human donor in good health. Material: PBMCs. In DNA form, the CDR3 reads TGTGCCAGCAGCGTTAGTACCGGGGAGCTGTTTTTT. It is translated as CASSVSTGELFF. Drawing the rest from reference TRBV9 and TRBJ2-2, the complete variable domain is DSGVTQTPKHLITATGQRVTLRCSPRSGDLSVYWYQQSLDQGLQFLIQYYNGEERAKGNILERFSAQQFPDLHSELNLSSLELGDSALYFCASSVSTGELFFGEGSRLTVL.